This T cell receptor (beta chain) was captured by sequencing in a study of vaccination effects on CD4 cells after COVID-19. Study summary: Vaccination of participants consisted of two doses of either the BNT162b2 or mRNA-1273 vaccine. Regarding the study as a whole: By a late point after vaccination, infection- and vaccine-induced clones had shrunk markedly through clonal contraction.

Produced via immunoSEQ multiplex PCR; TCRdb's table is partial and in-frame only. This table holds roughly 52,000 clones, roughly 70% found once. Notes on this clone: Its antigen is as yet unknown.

There are 14 residues in the CDR3. Trimming shortened V by 8 bases and J by 10 bases, and 23 bases separated the two germline ends. Germline V gives CDR1 MGHRA, CDR2 YSYEKL. ViraFEST used viral peptide pools to expand antigen-specific CD4+ T cells before sequencing. Culturing for around ten days preceded CD4+ T cell isolation. The study found no prior SARS-CoV-2 infection in the vaccine recipients, who tested negative for nucleocapsid antibodies. The receptor was derived from a human donor who received a COVID-19 vaccine. The sequencing here drew on CD4+ T cells from PBMCs cultured with SARS-CoV-2 spike peptides, taken before COVID-19 vaccination. The chain carries TRBV4-1 and TRBJ1-1; possible D gene TRBD1, 5 bases. As DNA, the CDR3 is TGCGCCAGCGGGAGAGGGGCCGAGTCCCCCCCAGCTTTCTTT. This sequence encodes CASGRGAESPPAFF.